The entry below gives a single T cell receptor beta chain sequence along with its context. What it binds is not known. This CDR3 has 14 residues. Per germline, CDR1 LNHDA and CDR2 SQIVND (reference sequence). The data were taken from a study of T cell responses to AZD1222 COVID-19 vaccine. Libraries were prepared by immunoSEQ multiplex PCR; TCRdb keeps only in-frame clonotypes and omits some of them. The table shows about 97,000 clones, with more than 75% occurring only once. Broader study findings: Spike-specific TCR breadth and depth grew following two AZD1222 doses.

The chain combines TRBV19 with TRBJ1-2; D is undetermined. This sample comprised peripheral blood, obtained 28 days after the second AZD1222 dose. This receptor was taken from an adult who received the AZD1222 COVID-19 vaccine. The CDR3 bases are TGTGCTAGTTTCGCCAGCCGAGCTAACTATGGCTACACCTTC. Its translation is CASFASRANYGYTF.